A selection of T cell receptor beta chains follows, all from one sample in a study of T cells after yellow fever vaccination. TCRdb redid the calling of the 5' RACE reads with MiXCR, one entry per CDR3 protein. The sample lists 300,000 to 350,000 distinct CDR3 sequences; approximately 4.3% were seen once. The sample was PBMCs, taken 15 days after the yellow fever booster vaccination. The receptors shown here come from a man between 18 and 35 years old who received the YFV17D yellow fever vaccine. CDR3s leave out the opening cysteine and the closing phenylalanine or tryptophan.

v_call	cdr3_length	cdr3_aa
TRBV4-1	12	ASSQGTGSDEQY
TRBV5-1	11	ASSLNRGETQY
TRBV18	16	ASSQEHPHVSPNYGYT
TRBV7-2	12	ASSLGLARETQY
TRBV9	15	ASSGGTSGGALYEQF
TRBV5-1	12	ASSARDRAYEQY
TRBV5-4	12	ASSLGGGPNEQF
TRBV6-2/TRBV6-3	11	ASVSGGGQPQH
TRBV5-1	16	ASSPLVSRGTSTDTQY
TRBV7-2	14	ASSEGEVAGLYEQY
TRBV6-2/TRBV6-3	13	ASRVQGSVAYEQY
TRBV24-1	14	ATSDPGGTKPNEQF
TRBV4-1	16	ASSPRPPGEVANYGYT
TRBV4-1	15	ASSPGPARTRSGKLF
TRBV20-1	9	SASENSPLH
TRBV27	16	ASSLTSGGLGSYNEQF
TRBV4-3	12	ASSQDLWVTEAF
TRBV7-3	14	ASSLRAGCQSDTQY
TRBV19	14	ASRRHGGRIPYEQY
TRBV19	8	ATSEDTQY
TRBV6-5	10	ATHQGPYGYT
TRBV18	12	ASSSRDRAYEQY
TRBV11-2	13	ASSSPRSSYNEQF
TRBV12-3/TRBV12-4	12	ASSLGALNSPLH
TRBV7-2	10	ASSLDGAEQF
TRBV6-5	15	ASSVRGMPALPDTQY